This TCR beta chain emerged from a study of shared clonotypes between healthy human individuals. Deletions cut 2 bases from V and 2 bases from J, with 11 bases between. CDR1 and CDR2 from the germline V gene are SGHKS and YYEKEE (reference sequence). CDR3 length: 14 residues. In the case of this clone: Its matching antigen is unknown.

The naive CD8 subset, CD45RO-negative cells positively selected for CCR7, excluded terminally differentiated effector memory CD45RA+ cells. Study results and caveats: Measured sharing among donors was expected to vary with sequencing depth.

Here immunoSEQ multiplex PCR was the method, and the copy in TCRdb shows in-frame clones only, minus some. Altogether around 600,000 clones are present, roughly 95% being singletons, with the ten largest covering over 0.095%. Sequences were obtained from naive CD8+ T cells sorted from blood. The sequence came from a woman aged 25 to 39 in good health. V is TRBV5-5 and J is TRBJ2-7; possible D gene TRBD1, 6 bases. CDR3 in DNA: TGTGCCAGCAGCTTTCCGGGACAAGCCTACGAGCAGTACTTC. It specifies CASSFPGQAYEQYF.